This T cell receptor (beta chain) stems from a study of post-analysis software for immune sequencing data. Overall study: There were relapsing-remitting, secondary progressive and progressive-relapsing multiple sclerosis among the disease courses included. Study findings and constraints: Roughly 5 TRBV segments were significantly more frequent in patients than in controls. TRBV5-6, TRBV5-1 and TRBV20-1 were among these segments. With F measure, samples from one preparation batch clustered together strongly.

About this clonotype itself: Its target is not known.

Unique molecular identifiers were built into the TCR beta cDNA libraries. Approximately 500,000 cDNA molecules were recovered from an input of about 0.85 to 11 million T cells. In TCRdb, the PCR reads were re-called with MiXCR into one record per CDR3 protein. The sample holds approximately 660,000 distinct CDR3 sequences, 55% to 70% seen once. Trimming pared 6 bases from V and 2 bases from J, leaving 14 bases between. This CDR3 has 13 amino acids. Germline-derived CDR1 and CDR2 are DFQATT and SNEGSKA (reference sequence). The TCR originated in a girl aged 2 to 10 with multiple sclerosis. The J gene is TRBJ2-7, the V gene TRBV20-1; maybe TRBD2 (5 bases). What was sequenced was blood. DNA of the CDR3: TGCAGTGCGGGCGGACTCAACCCCTACGAGCAGTACTTC. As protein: CSAGGLNPYEQYF.